The 3 T cell receptor beta chains below were found in one sample sequenced in a study of shared clonotypes between healthy human individuals. TCRdb's table, derived via immunoSEQ multiplex PCR, lists solely in-frame clones and lacks some. The profile shows about 2.4 million clones, approximately 94% of them singletons. The sample consisted of naive CD4+ T cells sorted from blood. Indicated subset: CD45RA+ positively selected. The source of these receptors is a man younger than 35 in good health.

Comments on this clone: The same CDR3 arises from other DNA sequences in this sample as well. The chain couples TRBV6-5 to TRBJ1-2, with D possibly TRBD1 on 5 matching bases. The CDR3 spans 14 residues. CDR1 and CDR2 (germline): MNHEY, SVGAGI. Deletions cut 0 bases from V and 4 bases from J, with 9 bases between. The CDR3 sequence is CASSYSSQGYGYTF. CDR3 DNA sequence: TGTGCCAGCAGTTACTCCTCCCAGGGCTATGGCTACACCTTC.

V is TRBV5-4 and J is TRBJ2-5; 7 nucleotides line up with TRBD2. The CDR3 has 16 amino acids. CDR1 is SGHNT, CDR2 YYREEE, per germline (reference sequence). The V gene end was trimmed by 0 bases and the J gene end by 0 bases; junction bases not matched to a gene: 5. CDR3 protein: CASSLGGLGYQETQYF. CDR3 nucleotides: TGTGCCAGCAGCTTGGGAGGACTAGGGTACCAAGAGACCCAGTACTTC.

The rearrangement uses TRBV18 and TRBJ1-1, with D perhaps matching TRBD1 (5 bases). The V gene lost 5 bases and the J gene lost 4 bases, with 14 bases spanning the gap. Germline loops: CDR1 KGHSH, CDR2 LQKENI. The CDR3 is made up of 14 amino acids. CDR3 sequence: CASSVQGLGTEAFF. DNA of the CDR3: TGTGCCAGCTCAGTCCAGGGTTTAGGCACTGAAGCTTTCTTT.